This TCR beta chain was identified during a study of cytomegalovirus exposure and HLA in healthy donors. Study results and caveats: TCR beta chains numbering 150 to 200 were designated cytomegalovirus-associated.

The V end was cut by 0 bases, the J end by 5 bases, with 9 bases between. Germline V lookup: CDR1 SGDLS, CDR2 YYNGEE. This CDR3 is 14 amino acids long. To note about this clone: Its specificity is not known.

The protocol was immunoSEQ multiplex PCR, while the TCRdb copy is restricted to in-frame clones and leaves out a portion. Here the sample spans some 260,000 clones, less than 95% being singletons. The chain combines TRBV9 with TRBJ1-3, with unresolved D. This sequence was found in a woman aged 30 to 39 in good health and CMV-seronegative. Material: PBMCs. The CDR3 sequence is CASSVATGRNTIYF. The CDR3 DNA reads as TGTGCCAGCAGCGTAGCGACCGGGCGAAACACCATATATTTT. Based on the CDR3 plus reference TRBV9 and TRBJ1-3, the full variable domain is DSGVTQTPKHLITATGQRVTLRCSPRSGDLSVYWYQQSLDQGLQFLIQYYNGEERAKGNILERFSAQQFPDLHSELNLSSLELGDSALYFCASSVATGRNTIYFGEGSWLTVV.